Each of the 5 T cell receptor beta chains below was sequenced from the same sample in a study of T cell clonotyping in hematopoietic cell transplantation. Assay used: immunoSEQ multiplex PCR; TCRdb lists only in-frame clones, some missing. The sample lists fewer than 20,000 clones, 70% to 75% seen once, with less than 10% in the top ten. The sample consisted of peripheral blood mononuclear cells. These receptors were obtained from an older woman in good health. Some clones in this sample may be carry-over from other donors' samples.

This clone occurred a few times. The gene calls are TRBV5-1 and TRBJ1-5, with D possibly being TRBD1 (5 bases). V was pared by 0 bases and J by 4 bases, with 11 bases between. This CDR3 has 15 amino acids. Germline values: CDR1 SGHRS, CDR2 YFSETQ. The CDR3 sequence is CASSLAGGRNQPQHF. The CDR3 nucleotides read TGCGCCAGCAGCTTGGCGGGGGGACGAAATCAGCCCCAGCATTTT.

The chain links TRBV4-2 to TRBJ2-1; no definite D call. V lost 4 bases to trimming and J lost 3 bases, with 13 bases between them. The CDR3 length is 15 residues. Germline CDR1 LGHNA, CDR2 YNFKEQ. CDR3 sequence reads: CASSLTYPDYNEQFF. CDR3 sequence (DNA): TGTGCCAGCAGCCTAACGTACCCCGACTACAATGAGCAGTTCTTC.

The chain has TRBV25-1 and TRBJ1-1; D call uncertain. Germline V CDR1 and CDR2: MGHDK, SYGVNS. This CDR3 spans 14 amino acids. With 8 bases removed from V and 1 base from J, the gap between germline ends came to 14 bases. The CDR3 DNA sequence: TGTGCCAGCCAGGAGGGCGGCTGGAACACTGAAGCTTTCTTT. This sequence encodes CASQEGGWNTEAFF.

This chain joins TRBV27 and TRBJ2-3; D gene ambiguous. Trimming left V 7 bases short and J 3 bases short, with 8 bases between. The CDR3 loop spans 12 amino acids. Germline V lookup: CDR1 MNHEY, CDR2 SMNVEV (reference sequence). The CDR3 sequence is CASTHGTDTQYF. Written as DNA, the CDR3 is TGTGCCAGCACCCATGGGACAGATACGCAGTATTTT.

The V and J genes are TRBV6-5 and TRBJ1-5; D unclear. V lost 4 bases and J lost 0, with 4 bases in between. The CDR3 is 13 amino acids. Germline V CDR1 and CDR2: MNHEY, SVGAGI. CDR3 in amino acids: CASSSDSNQPQHF. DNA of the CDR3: TGTGCCAGCAGTTCTGATAGCAATCAGCCCCAGCATTTT.